These 3 T cell receptor beta chains share one sample of origin, sequenced in a study of blood T cells in healthy people across ages. A second PCR of 7 to 11 cycles used a sample-barcoded 5' primer and a J-beta primer mix. TCRdb re-analysed the 5' RACE reads in MiXCR, keeping a single row per CDR3 protein. The repertoire holds around 790,000 distinct CDR3 sequences, around two fifths seen once, with roughly 18% in the top ten. The sequencing input was blood. These receptors came from a man aged 55 to 70 in good health.

The chain links TRBV6-2 or TRBV6-3 to TRBJ2-3; TRBD2 matches 7 bases. Trimming at V came to 5 bases and at J to 0 bases, leaving 8 bases not matched to a gene. CDR1 MNHEY and CDR2 SVGEGT come from the germline V gene. This CDR3 has 16 residues. In nucleotides, the CDR3 is TGTGCCAGCAGTACTGGGGCGGGAGTTAGCACAGATACGCAGTATTTT. Its protein is CASSTGAGVSTDTQYF.

The rearrangement links TRBV24-1 to TRBJ2-1; D may be TRBD2 (6 bases). The ends were cut back, 3 bases at V and 1 base at J, with 9 bases in the middle. The CDR3 is 15 amino acids. CDR1 is KGHDR, CDR2 SFDVKD, per germline. The CDR3 nucleotides read TGTGCCACCAGTGATGCCGGGACTTCCTACAATGAGCAGTTCTTC. Encoded protein: CATSDAGTSYNEQFF.

The rearrangement links TRBV5-1 to TRBJ1-4, with D unresolved. Trimming pared 1 base from V and 6 bases from J, leaving 13 bases between. Germline V gene data show CDR1 as SGHRS and CDR2 as YFSETQ. This CDR3 spans 15 amino acids. The CDR3 nucleotides read TGCGCCAGCAGCTTGACTCGAGGGTATGATGAAAAACTGTTTTTT. Translated: CASSLTRGYDEKLFF.